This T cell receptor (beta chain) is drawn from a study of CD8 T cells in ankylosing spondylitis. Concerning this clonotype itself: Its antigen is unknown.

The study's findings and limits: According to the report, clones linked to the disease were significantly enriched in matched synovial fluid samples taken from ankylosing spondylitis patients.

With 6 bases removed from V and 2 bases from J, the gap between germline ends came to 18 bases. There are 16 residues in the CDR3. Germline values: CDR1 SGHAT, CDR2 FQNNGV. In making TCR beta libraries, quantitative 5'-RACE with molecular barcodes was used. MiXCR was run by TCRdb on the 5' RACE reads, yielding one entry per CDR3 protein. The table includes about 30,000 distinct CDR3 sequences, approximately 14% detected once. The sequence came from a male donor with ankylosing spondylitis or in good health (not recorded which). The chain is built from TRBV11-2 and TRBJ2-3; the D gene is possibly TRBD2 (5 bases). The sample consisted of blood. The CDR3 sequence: CASRKPGLITTDTQYF. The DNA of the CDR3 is TGTGCCAGCAGGAAACCCGGACTCATTACCACAGATACGCAGTATTTT.